Listed below are T cell receptor beta chains from one sample, sequenced in a study of OX40 agonist ivuxolimab in advanced cancers. Generated by immunoSEQ multiplex PCR, the TCRdb table keeps only in-frame clones and is missing some. The table has tens of thousands of clones, roughly nine tenths seen once; the top ten hold roughly 4.8%. The source material was CD4+ or CD8+ T cells sorted from blood, sampled in a trial of the OX40 agonist ivuxolimab. All receptors derive from an adult with an advanced solid tumor such as melanoma, head and neck, liver or kidney cancer. Each CDR3 is given with its conserved first and last residue. The D gene is left open where the match is weak. The listing skips clone size in some rows; elsewhere it reads once, few, many or a size class.

j_call	v_call	clone_size	d_call	cdr3_nt	cdr3_aa
TRBJ1-4	TRBV18	once	-	TGTGCCAGCTCACCGGGTGTACAGGCAACTAATGAAAAACTGTTTTTT	CASSPGVQATNEKLFF
TRBJ2-2	TRBV6-4	-	-	TGTGCCAGCAGTGAGCCCAACGGGGAGCTGTTTTTT	CASSEPNGELFF
TRBJ2-1	TRBV14	-	TRBD2	TGTGCCAGCAGCCCAGACCCACTAGCGGTCTGGAGGGGTGGCTCCTACAATGAGCAGTTCTTC	CASSPDPLAVWRGGSYNEQFF
TRBJ2-4	TRBV11-2	-	-	TGTGCCAGCAGCTTAGAGGGGGCAATAGCCAAAAACATTCAGTACTTC	CASSLEGAIAKNIQYF
TRBJ2-7	TRBV6-5	-	-	TGTGCCAGCAAGGGGGGCTATTCCTACGAGCAGTACTTC	CASKGGYSYEQYF
TRBJ1-6	TRBV5-6	once	-	TGTGCCAGCAGTTTTGGCCAGGGTCCTAATTCACCCCTCCACTTT	CASSFGQGPNSPLHF
TRBJ1-5	TRBV7-8	-	TRBD1	TGTGCCAGCAGCCCCGGTTCCGGACAGGGGCAGCCCCAGCATTTT	CASSPGSGQGQPQHF
TRBJ2-3	TRBV7-9	-	TRBD2	TGTGCCAGCAGCTTAGCGGGAACTAGCGGGGGGCGAGCAGATACGCAGTATTTT	CASSLAGTSGGRADTQYF
TRBJ1-2	TRBV28	few	TRBD1	TGTGCCAGCAGTCCGGACAGGAGGGCCTCGGGCTACACCTTC	CASSPDRRASGYTF
TRBJ2-7	TRBV7-9	-	TRBD1	TGTGCCAGCAGCCGCGGACAGGGGGCCTACGAGCAGTACTTC	CASSRGQGAYEQYF
TRBJ1-2	TRBV19	once	-	TGTGCCAGTAGTCCGGGCGGGGCAGGGTCAAACTATGGCTACACCTTC	CASSPGGAGSNYGYTF
TRBJ2-5	TRBV19	-	-	TGTGCCAGTAGTATGTACTACCAAGAGACCCAGTACTTC	CASSMYYQETQYF
TRBJ2-3	TRBV5-1	-	TRBD1	TGCGCCAGCAGCCCGGGACAGAGCACAGATACGCAGTATTTT	CASSPGQSTDTQYF
TRBJ2-7	TRBV7-6	-	-	TGTGCCAGCAGCGGAGGGGGACACTACTACGAGCAGTACTTC	CASSGGGHYYEQYF
TRBJ2-2	TRBV25-1	-	TRBD2	TGTGCCAGCAGTGACGTCGCGGGAGGCGCCACCGGGGAGCTGTTTTTT	CASSDVAGGATGELFF
TRBJ1-1	TRBV5-6	-	-	TGTGCCAGCAGCCCCCGACAATTCATGAACACTGAAGCTTTCTTT	CASSPRQFMNTEAFF
TRBJ1-3	TRBV19	-	TRBD1	TGTGCCAGTAGTATAAGATCGGGACAGGGACGAAACACCATATATTTT	CASSIRSGQGRNTIYF
TRBJ1-5	TRBV19	-	-	TGTGCCAGTAGGATGGACAGCCCCGTATCGCCCCAGCATTTT	CASRMDSPVSPQHF
TRBJ2-7	TRBV4-1	-	-	TGCGCCAGCAGCCAAGCCCCTCGAGGGCGGGGCGAGCAGTACTTC	CASSQAPRGRGEQYF
TRBJ1-4	TRBV28	-	-	TGTGCCAGCAGCGAACGAGGCGGGTCAGTTGAAAAACTGTTTTTT	CASSERGGSVEKLFF
TRBJ2-7	TRBV6-1	-	-	TGTGCCAGCAGCGGGAGACAGCCCTACGAGCAGTACTTC	CASSGRQPYEQYF
TRBJ2-5	TRBV7-9	-	TRBD1	TGTGCCAGCAGACCGACAGGGGGATACCAAGAGACCCAGTACTTC	CASRPTGGYQETQYF
TRBJ1-5	TRBV28	-	-	TGTGCCAGCAACTCTCTGCGAAACGGTCAGCCCCAGCATTTT	CASNSLRNGQPQHF
TRBJ2-1	TRBV5-1	-	-	TGCGCCAGCAGCTTATGGGAAAGCTCCTACAATGAGCAGTTCTTC	CASSLWESSYNEQFF
TRBJ1-5	TRBV28	-	-	TGTGCCAGCAGTACCGACCGAAACAATCAGCCCCAGCATTTT	CASSTDRNNQPQHF
TRBJ2-1	TRBV7-8	few	TRBD2	TGTGCCAGCAGCTTAGGGGCACTAGCGGGCTGGTTCTTC	CASSLGALAGWFF
TRBJ2-3	TRBV5-1	-	-	TGCGCCAGCAGCGCAGGACAGAGGGACACAGATACGCAGTATTTT	CASSAGQRDTDTQYF
TRBJ2-4	TRBV7-2	once	-	TGTGCTAGCAGCCCAACCGGAGAGGGCTCAATCAAAGACAAAAACATTCAGTACTTC	CASSPTGEGSIKDKNIQYF
TRBJ2-1	TRBV19	-	-	TGTGCCAGTAGTACAGGTGCCCGCAATGAGCAGTTCTTC	CASSTGARNEQFF
TRBJ2-7	TRBV9	-	-	TGTGCCAGCAGCGTAGCTCAGGGTCGCTACGAGCAGTACTTC	CASSVAQGRYEQYF
TRBJ2-1	TRBV5-4	-	TRBD1	TGTGCCAGCAGCCAAGGACAGGGGGCCTACAATGAGCAGTTCTTC	CASSQGQGAYNEQFF
TRBJ2-5	TRBV28	-	TRBD2	TGTGCCAGCAGTTTGAGCCTAGCGGGGGGCGGGTACCAAGAGACCCAGTACTTC	CASSLSLAGGGYQETQYF
TRBJ1-6	TRBV6-5	-	-	TGTGCCAGCAGGGGCGGGCAGGGCGAAAATTCACCCCTCCACTTT	CASRGGQGENSPLHF
TRBJ1-6	TRBV6-1	-	-	TGTGCCAGCAGTGAAGCAGGGCGGTATAATTCACCCCTCCACTTT	CASSEAGRYNSPLHF
TRBJ2-5	TRBV4-1	once	TRBD2	TGCGCCAGCAGTACTAGCGGGGGCCAAGAGACCCAGTACTTC	CASSTSGGQETQYF
TRBJ1-5	TRBV5-4	-	-	TGTGCCAGCAGCTTGGAGCCAGATTTCAATCAGCCCCAGCATTTT	CASSLEPDFNQPQHF
TRBJ2-1	TRBV5-6	-	TRBD1	TGTGCCAGCAGCTACCCCGGGACAGCCTACAATGAGCAGTTCTTC	CASSYPGTAYNEQFF
TRBJ2-5	TRBV5-8	once	-	TGTGCCAGCAGCTTGGTGCTAGCAGAGACCCAGTACTTC	CASSLVLAETQYF
TRBJ1-1	TRBV2	-	TRBD1	TGTGCCAGCAGTGAATTTCCCGGGACAGGAGTTGTAGCTTTCTTT	CASSEFPGTGVVAFF
TRBJ2-1	TRBV11-2	-	-	TGTGCCAGCAGCTTGCGACTTTCCTACAATGAGCAGTTCTTC	CASSLRLSYNEQFF
TRBJ2-7	TRBV11-1	-	-	TGTGCCAGCAGCTCCAGCCTCCGGGATCCCTACGAGCAGTACTTC	CASSSSLRDPYEQYF
TRBJ1-5	TRBV30	-	TRBD1	TGTGCCTGGAGTGTACAGGGGGATCAGCCCCAGCATTTT	CAWSVQGDQPQHF
TRBJ2-3	TRBV7-9	-	-	TGTGCCAGCACGCCGCTAGAGGCGTACACAGATACGCAGTATTTT	CASTPLEAYTDTQYF
TRBJ2-7	TRBV2	-	-	TGTGCCAGCAGTGAAGCGTTGGCAGAAGAGCAGTACTTC	CASSEALAEEQYF
TRBJ2-7	TRBV5-4	-	-	TGTGCCAGCAGCCACGTCTCCTACGAGCAGTACTTC	CASSHVSYEQYF
TRBJ2-1	TRBV19	once	-	TGTGCCAGTATGAGCGGCGCCTACAATGAGCAGTTCTTC	CASMSGAYNEQFF
TRBJ2-3	TRBV6-1	-	TRBD1	TGTGCCAGCAGGCCTGGGACAGATCAAGATACGCAGTATTTT	CASRPGTDQDTQYF
TRBJ1-1	TRBV5-1	-	-	TGCGCCAGCAGCGTACAGGGTTTAGACACTGAAGCTTTCTTT	CASSVQGLDTEAFF
TRBJ1-2	TRBV2	-	-	TGTGCCAGCAGCCCCGGGACTCCTTTGGCGGAGACCTTC	CASSPGTPLAETF
TRBJ2-7	TRBV29-1	-	TRBD1	TGCAGCGTACGGCACACAGGGGGGCGCGAGCAGTACTTC	CSVRHTGGREQYF
TRBJ2-1	TRBV27	-	-	TGTGCCAGCAGTTTGGGGCCCAATGAGCAGTTCTTC	CASSLGPNEQFF
TRBJ2-6	TRBV18	-	-	TGTGCCAGCTCCCCCTCAAGGGCTGGGGCCAACGTCCTGACTTTC	CASSPSRAGANVLTF
TRBJ2-1	TRBV5-1	-	TRBD2	TGCGCCAGCAGCTTGAACGCGGGGGTCTCCTACAATGAGCAGTTCTTC	CASSLNAGVSYNEQFF
TRBJ1-4	TRBV6-6	-	-	TGTGCCAGCAGTTACTCGAGACAGAGAGATGAAAAACTGTTTTTT	CASSYSRQRDEKLFF